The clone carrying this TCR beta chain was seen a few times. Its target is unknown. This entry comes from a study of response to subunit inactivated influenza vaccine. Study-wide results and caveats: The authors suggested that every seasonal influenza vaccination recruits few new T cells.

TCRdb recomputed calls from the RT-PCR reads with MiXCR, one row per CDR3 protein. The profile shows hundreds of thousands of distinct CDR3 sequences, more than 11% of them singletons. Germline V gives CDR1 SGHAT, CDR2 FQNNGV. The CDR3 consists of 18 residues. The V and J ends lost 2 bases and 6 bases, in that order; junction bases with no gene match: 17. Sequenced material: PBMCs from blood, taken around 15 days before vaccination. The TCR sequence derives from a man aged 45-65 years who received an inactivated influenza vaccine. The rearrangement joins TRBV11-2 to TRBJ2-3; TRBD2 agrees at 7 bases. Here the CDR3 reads CASSLPLGGSLSVDTQYF. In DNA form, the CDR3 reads TGTGCCAGCAGCTTACCCTTGGGAGGGAGCCTTAGTGTTGATACGCAGTATTTT.